This T cell receptor beta chain was obtained from a study of T cell repertoires in cytomegalovirus infection. Overall study: Alongside well-studied HLA-B-restricted CMV epitopes, recently identified HLA-C-restricted CMV epitopes were also used. Study-wide results and limits: Predominance within the ex vivo response was attributable to HLA-C-restricted CMV-specific TCR beta clonotypes. Of the TCR beta families, the public ones yielded a cumulative frequency that identified carriers of CMV plus the relevant HLA.

The V and J ends lost 10 bases and 5 bases, in that order; junction bases with no gene match: 8. The CDR3 runs to 15 residues. This clonotype was found many times. What it binds is unknown. TCRdb reprocessed the reads via MiXCR and lists one record per CDR3 protein. The sample has around 300,000 distinct CDR3 sequences, less than 25% seen once. This receptor was obtained from a human donor in good health (CMV status not recorded). Some clones in this sample may be carry-over from other donors' samples. The chain combines TRBV12-3 or TRBV12-4 with TRBJ2-2; 12 bases fit TRBD2. The starting material was cultured PBMCs, obtained from culture after CMV antigen stimulation. The CDR3 nucleotides are TGTGCCACCCGACTAGCGGGAGTTGAAACCGGGGAGCTGTTTTTT. Translated: CATRLAGVETGELFF.